The 10 T cell receptor beta chains given below trace back to one sample, sequenced in a study of shared clonotypes between healthy human individuals. TCRdb keeps only in-frame clones here, not all; method: immunoSEQ multiplex PCR. The sample yields about 1 million clones, roughly 80% seen once. The sequenced sample consisted of memory CD4+ T cells sorted from blood. Subset specified: CD45RA-negative fraction. These receptors were collected from a young man in good health.

As for this clone: One end of the junction varies from germline; a read error may be responsible. The gene calls are TRBV6-1 and TRBJ2-3; unclear D gene. The CDR3 runs to 12 residues. Germline loops: CDR1 MNHNS, CDR2 SASEGT. The CDR3 sequence is CASREDGVTQYF. DNA for the CDR3: TGTGCCAGCAGGGAAGACGGTGTTACGCAGTATTTT.

The chain employs TRBV9 and TRBJ1-1; TRBD1 is a possible D gene (6 bases). Germline assignment: CDR1 SGDLS and CDR2 YYNGEE. Trimming removed 3 bases from V and 3 bases from J, with 15 bases in between. This CDR3 has 15 amino acids. CDR3 protein: CASSATGSWDTEAFF. The CDR3 DNA reads TGTGCCAGCAGCGCTACAGGGTCCTGGGACACTGAAGCTTTCTTT.

This clone was detected a few times. The chain carries TRBV4-1 and TRBJ2-2; 8 nucleotides match TRBD1. CDR3 length: 15 residues. Trimming at V came to 8 bases and at J to 5 bases, leaving 10 bases not matched to a gene. Germline V gives CDR1 MGHRA, CDR2 YSYEKL. The CDR3 here is CASQDWTGRTGELFF. CDR3 sequence (DNA): TGCGCCAGCCAAGATTGGACAGGGCGGACCGGGGAGCTGTTTTTT.

The chain is built from TRBV6-1 and TRBJ2-1; no definite D call. With 7 bases removed from V and 7 bases from J, the gap between germline ends came to 11 bases. CDR3 length: 12 amino acids. Germline V gene sequence: CDR1 MNHNS, CDR2 SASEGT. CDR3 residues: CASMLTRNEQFF. In DNA, the CDR3 is TGTGCCAGCATGTTGACGAGAAATGAGCAGTTCTTC.

This clone was recorded only once. This chain's CDR3 is CASSPNRAGNYGYTF. For the CDR3, the DNA is TGTGCCAGCAGCCCAAACAGGGCGGGGAACTATGGCTACACCTTC. The chain combines TRBV11-2 with TRBJ1-2; tentatively, D is TRBD1 (6 bases). The V gene lost 5 bases and the J gene lost 2 bases, with 15 bases spanning the gap. This CDR3 is 15 amino acids long. CDR1 and CDR2 from the germline V gene are SGHAT and FQNNGV.

The chain recombines TRBV25-1 with TRBJ2-3, with D uncertain. Trimming shortened V by 6 bases and J by 2 bases, and 9 bases separated the two germline ends. This CDR3 is 13 amino acids long. Germline V gene data show CDR1 as MGHDK and CDR2 as SYGVNS. The CDR3 DNA is TGTGCCAGCAGGGTAGGCCCCACAGATACGCAGTATTTT. Translation: CASRVGPTDTQYF.

Notes on this clone: The same CDR3 arises from other DNA sequences in this sample as well. This chain joins TRBV7-8 and TRBJ2-7, with unresolved D. Germline V CDR1 and CDR2: SGHVS, FQNEAQ. This CDR3 spans 13 amino acids. V was trimmed by 1 base and J by 0 bases, leaving 4 bases between them. The CDR3 DNA sequence: TGTGCCAGCAGCTTAGGAGCCTCCTACGAGCAGTACTTC. Its translation is CASSLGASYEQYF.

The chain recombines TRBV7-6 with TRBJ2-2, with 13 positions matching TRBD2. Germline trimming cut 3 bases from V and 13 bases from J; bases unmatched to any gene: 23. This CDR3 has 20 residues. CDR1 and CDR2 from the germline V gene are SGHVS and FNYEAQ. The CDR3 DNA reads as TGTGCCAGCAGCTTGGTGATGAAACTAGCGGGAGGGCCTAATTTTCCGGGGCTGTTTTTT. Translated: CASSLVMKLAGGPNFPGLFF.

V and J are TRBV19 and TRBJ1-2, with TRBD1 as a possible D gene (5 bases). Germline CDR1 LNHDA, CDR2 SQIVND (reference sequence). The CDR3 is 14 residues long. Trimming shortened V by 7 bases and J by 2 bases, and 14 bases separated the two germline ends. CDR3 residues: CASTEQAGNYGYTF. The CDR3 DNA is TGTGCCAGTACAGAGCAGGCAGGGAACTATGGCTACACCTTC.

The genes are TRBV18 and TRBJ1-2; a possible D gene is TRBD1 (5 bases). Trimming took 4 bases from V and 7 from J, leaving 13 bases between them. CDR3 length: 13 amino acids. Germline-derived CDR1 and CDR2 are KGHSH and LQKENI. In nucleotides, the CDR3 is TGTGCCAGCTCACAAGGGGAGCTACTTGGCTACACCTTC. Translation: CASSQGELLGYTF.